One sample yielded the 24 T cell receptor beta chains listed below, sequenced in a study of T cells after posttransplantation cyclophosphamide. The data were produced by immunoSEQ multiplex PCR, yet TCRdb's version contains in-frame clones alone and is incomplete. The sample contains 34,000 or so clones, none of them singletons. The sequenced sample consisted of PBMCs. The receptor set was obtained from a woman between 50 and 59 years old in good health and a related stem cell transplant donor.

This clone was picked up many times. The V and J genes are TRBV13 and TRBJ2-7; a possible D gene is TRBD1 (6 bases). This CDR3 comprises 15 residues. The germline gives CDR1 PRHDT, CDR2 FYEKMQ (reference sequence). V dropped 2 bases and J dropped 2 bases, with 13 bases sitting between them. The CDR3: CASSLRGRRTYEQYF. Written as DNA, the CDR3 is TGTGCCAGCAGCTTAAGGGGGAGAAGGACCTACGAGCAGTACTTC.

This clone was observed at least ten times. The chain recombines TRBV10-2 with TRBJ2-1, with TRBD2 matching 10 bases. The CDR3 covers 14 residues. Germline V CDR1 and CDR2: WSHSY, SAAADI. Losses at the gene ends were 4 bases for V and 4 bases for J; bases not matched to a gene: 1. CDR3 nucleotide sequence: TGCGCCAGCAGTGTGACTAGCGGGTACAATGAGCAGTTCTTC. Its translation is CASSVTSGYNEQFF.

Many counts were recorded for this clone. This chain joins TRBV5-6 and TRBJ2-1, with 9 bases matching TRBD2. The V and J ends lost 4 bases and 2 bases, in that order; junction bases with no gene match: 4. Germline assignment: CDR1 SGHDT and CDR2 YYEEEE. The CDR3 extends over 15 amino acids. DNA of the CDR3: TGTGCCAGCAGCCATGGACTAGCGACCTACAATGAGCAGTTCTTC. Its translation: CASSHGLATYNEQFF.

This clone has at least ten counts. CDR3: CASSRTGGDYGYTF. The DNA for the CDR3 is TGTGCCAGCTCACGGACAGGGGGCGACTATGGCTACACCTTC. This chain connects TRBV18 to TRBJ1-2; 11 nucleotides align to TRBD1. The V gene's germline CDR1 is KGHSH and CDR2 LQKENI. The CDR3 is 14 amino acids. The V gene end was trimmed by 4 bases and the J gene end by 3 bases; junction bases not matched to a gene: 1. Supplemented by reference TRBV18 and TRBJ1-2, the full variable domain reads NAGVMQNPRHLVRRRGQEARLRCSPMKGHSHVYWYRQLPEEGLKFMVYLQKENIIDESGMPKERFSAEFPKEGPSILRIQQVVRGDSAAYFCASSRTGGDYGYTFGSGTRLTVV.

This clone has more than one count but fewer than ten. The genes are TRBV15 and TRBJ1-5, with D perhaps TRBD1 (6 bases). This CDR3 is 16 amino acids long. Trimming cost V 0 bases and J 2 bases, with 11 bases left between them. Germline values: CDR1 LNHNV, CDR2 YYDKDF (reference sequence). The CDR3 region is CATSRDIRQGNQPQHF. The CDR3 nucleotides read TGTGCCACCAGCAGAGATATTCGACAGGGCAATCAGCCCCAGCATTTT.

There are many counts of this clone. The chain is built from TRBV5-1 and TRBJ1-1; possible D gene TRBD1, 5 bases. V was trimmed by 3 bases and J by 3 bases, leaving 9 bases between them. The germline gives CDR1 SGHRS, CDR2 YFSETQ. CDR3 length: 13 amino acids. The CDR3 reads CASSSKGDTEAFF. The CDR3 nucleotides read TGCGCCAGCAGCTCAAAAGGGGACACTGAAGCTTTCTTT.

Many counts were recorded for this clone. This chain uses TRBV6-1 with TRBJ2-1; weak D call: TRBD1 (6 bases). There are 13 residues in the CDR3. The ends were cut back, 2 bases at V and 11 bases at J, with 13 bases in the middle. Germline V gene sequence: CDR1 MNHNS, CDR2 SASEGT. The CDR3: CASSELGRGQQFF. As DNA, the CDR3 is TGTGCCAGCAGTGAATTGGGCAGGGGCCAGCAGTTCTTC.

In its sample, this clone was seen many times. CDR3 amino acids: CASSVGTGGNQPQHF. The CDR3 nucleotides are TGTGCCAGCAGCGTAGGGACAGGGGGCAATCAGCCCCAGCATTTT. J is TRBJ1-5 and V is TRBV9, with 9 bases that match TRBD1. Germline V CDR1 and CDR2: SGDLS, YYNGEE. The ends lost 0 bases at V and 2 bases at J; junction bases unmatched: 0. This CDR3 has 15 amino acids.

In its sample, this clone was seen many times. J is TRBJ1-3 and V is TRBV12-3 or TRBV12-4; D is possibly TRBD1 (5 bases). The ends were cut back, 6 bases at V and 1 base at J, with 10 bases in the middle. The CDR3 extends over 14 amino acids. CDR3 sequence: CASSLQGSGNTIYF. In DNA form, the CDR3 reads TGTGCCAGCAGCCTTCAGGGATCTGGAAACACCATATATTTT.

Many counts were recorded for this clone. The chain couples TRBV6-1 to TRBJ1-5; maybe TRBD1 (6 bases). V was trimmed by 5 bases and J by 4 bases, leaving 15 bases between them. CDR3 length equals 15 residues. Germline V gene sequence: CDR1 MNHNS, CDR2 SASEGT. The CDR3 reads CASSFTGTPNQPQHF. The CDR3 coding sequence is TGTGCCAGCAGTTTCACAGGGACCCCAAATCAGCCCCAGCATTTT.

This clone has a count of ten or more. This sequence joins TRBV19 and TRBJ2-1; D might be TRBD2 (7 bases). The length of the CDR3 is 15 residues. Germline V gene data show CDR1 as LNHDA and CDR2 as SQIVND (reference sequence). V shed 7 bases and J shed 2 bases, with 15 bases lying between them. The CDR3 region has the DNA TGTGCCAGTACCCCGGGGAGGGGGACCTACAATGAGCAGTTCTTC. This sequence encodes CASTPGRGTYNEQFF.

This clone has at least ten counts. The chain links TRBV6-2 or TRBV6-3 to TRBJ2-1; maybe TRBD1 (5 bases). The CDR3 length is 14 residues. V was shortened by 8 bases and J by 6 bases, with 17 bases between the two germline ends. Looked up from germline, CDR1 is MNHEY and CDR2 is SVGEGT. The CDR3 DNA is TGTGCCAGCTTGGGGCTCAATAGGGGCAATGAGCAGTTCTTC. This encodes CASLGLNRGNEQFF.

This clone came up many times. J is TRBJ1-3 and V is TRBV5-4; D is unresolved. Per germline, CDR1 SGHNT and CDR2 YYREEE (reference sequence). This CDR3 spans 15 amino acids. Deletions cut 4 bases from V and 0 bases from J, with 11 bases between. In nucleotides, the CDR3 is TGTGCCAGCAGCGTCGACACGACCTCTGGAAACACCATATATTTT. It is translated as CASSVDTTSGNTIYF. Supplemented by reference TRBV5-4 and TRBJ1-3, the full variable domain reads ETGVTQSPTHLIKTRGQQVTLRCSSQSGHNTVSWYQQALGQGPQFIFQYYREEENGRGNFPPRFSGLQFPNYSSELNVNALELDDSALYLCASSVDTTSGNTIYFGEGSWLTVV.

This clone has at least ten counts. The chain combines TRBV5-5 with TRBJ2-6; no clear D gene. This CDR3 has 14 amino acids. Germline lookup yields CDR1 SGHKS and CDR2 YYEKEE (reference sequence). Trimming removed 4 bases at V and 0 bases at J, with 5 bases between. The CDR3 region is CASSQASGANVLTF. The CDR3 nucleotides read TGTGCCAGCAGCCAGGCCTCTGGGGCCAACGTCCTGACTTTC.

The table lists this clone with many counts. The chain combines TRBV27 with TRBJ1-2; tentatively, D is TRBD1 (5 bases). Germline V gene sequence: CDR1 MNHEY, CDR2 SMNVEV (reference sequence). V was trimmed by 2 bases and J by 7 bases, leaving 14 bases between them. The CDR3 is 14 residues long. The CDR3 here is CASSLISQGSGYTF. DNA of the CDR3: TGTGCCAGCAGTTTAATCAGCCAGGGATCTGGCTACACCTTC.

This clone was counted a few times. The rearrangement links TRBV20-1 to TRBJ2-5, with D possibly TRBD2 on 5 matching bases. Germline V gives CDR1 DFQATT, CDR2 SNEGSKA (reference sequence). The CDR3 loop spans 11 amino acids. In nucleotides, the CDR3 is TGCAGCCCTTGGTCGGGGGAGACCCAGTACTTC. Protein: CSPWSGETQYF.

This clone was counted a few times. The chain recombines TRBV24-1 with TRBJ2-3; perhaps TRBD1 as D (6 bases). The CDR3 sequence is 15 residues long. Trimming shortened V by 9 bases and J by 5 bases, and 20 bases separated the two germline ends. In germline, CDR1 is KGHDR, CDR2 SFDVKD. CDR3 loop: CATGSKQGRQDTQYF. Written as DNA, the CDR3 is TGTGCCACCGGTTCCAAACAGGGCCGGCAAGATACGCAGTATTTT.

The table lists this clone with many counts. The chain combines TRBV9 with TRBJ1-1; perhaps TRBD1 as D (5 bases). Germline loops: CDR1 SGDLS, CDR2 YYNGEE. The CDR3 has 13 amino acids. V lost 0 bases and J 8 bases, leaving 11 bases between the germline ends. In DNA, the CDR3 is TGTGCCAGCAGCGTAGTTACAGGTCGGGAAGCTTTCTTT. Residues: CASSVVTGREAFF. Using reference TRBV9 and TRBJ1-1 for the parts outside the CDR3, the full variable domain is DSGVTQTPKHLITATGQRVTLRCSPRSGDLSVYWYQQSLDQGLQFLIQYYNGEERAKGNILERFSAQQFPDLHSELNLSSLELGDSALYFCASSVVTGREAFFGQGTRLTVV.

This clone has more than one count but fewer than ten. A junction boundary mismatches the germline segment, possibly from a read error. This sequence joins TRBV6-5 and TRBJ1-1; 7 nucleotides match TRBD1. This CDR3 spans 15 amino acids. Per the germline V gene, CDR1 is MNHEY and CDR2 is SVGAGI. CDR3 bases: TGTGCCAGCAGTTTGTTACCGGGACAGAACACTCAAGCTTTCTTT. Protein sequence: CASSLLPGQNTQAFF.

This clone was detected ten times or more. The chain joins TRBV5-1 to TRBJ1-1; unclear D gene. The V gene's germline CDR1 is SGHRS and CDR2 YFSETQ. This CDR3 contains 13 residues. The ends were cut back, 7 bases at V and 4 bases at J, with 14 bases in the middle. CDR3 nucleotide sequence: TGCGCCAGCTTACATCCAGGAAGCACTGAAGCTTTCTTT. Translation gives CASLHPGSTEAFF.

This clone has a count of ten or more. V and J are TRBV6-5 and TRBJ2-1, with 8 nucleotides matching TRBD1. From germline, CDR1 is MNHEY and CDR2 SVGAGI. With V trimmed by 6 bases and J by 7 bases, 5 bases remained unmatched. The length of the CDR3 is 13 residues. Written as DNA, the CDR3 is TGTGCCAGCAGCCGACAGGGGTGGAATGAGCAGTTCTTC. Translation gives CASSRQGWNEQFF.

This clone occurred many times. This chain links TRBV6-5 with TRBJ2-7, with 7 bases fitting TRBD1. The germline CDR1 and CDR2 sequences are MNHEY and SVGAGI. The length of the CDR3 is 16 residues. V dropped 0 bases and J dropped 2; count of bases not matched to a gene: 7. The CDR3 protein is CASSYSRTGITYEQYF. CDR3 bases: TGTGCCAGCAGTTACTCTCGGACAGGAATTACCTACGAGCAGTACTTC.

This clone was seen at least ten times. The chain combines TRBV27 with TRBJ2-7; possibly TRBD2 for D (6 bases). Per the germline V gene, CDR1 is MNHEY and CDR2 is SMNVEV (reference sequence). This CDR3 has 16 amino acids. V gave up 6 bases and J gave up 7 bases, with 25 bases separating them. Here the CDR3 reads CASSWSVGSRDWEQYF. The CDR3 DNA reads as TGTGCCAGCAGCTGGTCCGTGGGCAGCCGGGACTGGGAGCAGTACTTC.

This clone was seen repeatedly, ten times or more. The rearrangement joins TRBV14 to TRBJ1-5; TRBD1 agrees at 7 bases. The CDR3 has 13 amino acids. The junction had 5 bases not matched to a gene; V was cut back by 4 bases and J by 8 bases. In germline, CDR1 is SGHDN, CDR2 FVKESK. DNA of the CDR3: TGTGCCAGCAGCCCGACAGGGATAAAGCCCCAGCATTTT. Translation: CASSPTGIKPQHF.